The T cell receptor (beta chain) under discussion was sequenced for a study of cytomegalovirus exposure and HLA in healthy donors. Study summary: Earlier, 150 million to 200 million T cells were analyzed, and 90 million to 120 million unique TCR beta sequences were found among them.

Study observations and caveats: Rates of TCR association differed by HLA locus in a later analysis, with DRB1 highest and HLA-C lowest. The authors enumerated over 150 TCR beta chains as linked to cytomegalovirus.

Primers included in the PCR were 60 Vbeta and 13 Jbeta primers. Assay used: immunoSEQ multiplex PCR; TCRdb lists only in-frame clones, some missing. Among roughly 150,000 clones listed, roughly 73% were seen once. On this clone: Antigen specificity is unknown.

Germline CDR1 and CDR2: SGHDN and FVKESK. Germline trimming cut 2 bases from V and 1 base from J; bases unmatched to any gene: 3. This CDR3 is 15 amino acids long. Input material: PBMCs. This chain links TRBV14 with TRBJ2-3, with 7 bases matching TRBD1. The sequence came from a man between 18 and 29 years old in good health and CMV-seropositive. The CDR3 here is CASSQRQGGTDTQYF. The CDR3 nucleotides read TGTGCCAGCAGCCAAAGACAGGGAGGCACAGATACGCAGTATTTT.